This T cell receptor (beta chain) comes out of a study of early T cells in non-severe SARS-CoV-2 infection. At the level of the study: It was bulk RNA from unsorted whole blood that was sequenced, and the chains were unpaired.

TCRdb independently ran MiXCR on the 5' RACE reads; one entry per CDR3 protein. The sample includes 20,000 to 25,000 distinct CDR3 sequences, roughly 6% of them seen just once. This CDR3 is built from 14 residues. V lost 3 bases to trimming and J lost 0 bases, with 11 bases between them. Per germline, CDR1 DFQATT and CDR2 SNEGSKA (reference sequence). The sample taken for sequencing was whole blood. The chain recombines TRBV20-1 with TRBJ1-1; D is perhaps TRBD1 (6 bases). This receptor was identified in an adult who was a healthcare worker with PCR-confirmed SARS-CoV-2 infection or an uninfected control (not recorded which). The CDR3, as DNA: TGCAGTGCTAGGGGGGCAGTCATGAACACTGAAGCTTTCTTT. It encodes CSARGAVMNTEAFF.